This T cell receptor beta chain was sequenced during a study of CD8+CD57+ T cells in acquired aplastic anemia. Overall study: The DNA of sorted CD4+ and CD8+ cells averaged around 3 ug.

This clonotype was seen ten or more times. The antigen remains undetermined. CDR3 and TCR beta VDJ profiling relied on a genomic DNA template. TCRdb used MiXCR to reprocess the reads, holding one entry per CDR3 protein. Of about 180,000 distinct CDR3 sequences in the sample, roughly 50% were seen once. Patients included in sequencing had previously demonstrated CD8+CD57+ cell expansion by flow cytometry. The patients all had a severe acquired aplastic anemia diagnosis. This CDR3 region has 15 residues. Trimming cost V 7 bases and J 5 bases; bases outside gene matches: 9. Germline CDR1 reads ENHRY; CDR2 reads SYGVKD. General study points: Patients and controls were not found to differ significantly in CD8+ Simpson's diversity. Overlapping CD8+ CDR3 repertoires of patients and controls contained approximately 29 shared sequences.

The chain combines TRBV10-3 with TRBJ2-7, with 12 bases aligning to TRBD1. Sequenced sample: sorted CD4+, CD8+, or CD8+CD57+ T cells (not recorded which) from PBMCs. This receptor was taken from a human donor with aplastic anemia. The CDR3: CAIKPGQGAFNEQYF. DNA for the CDR3: TGTGCCATCAAACCGGGACAGGGGGCGTTTAACGAGCAGTACTTC.